The clone carrying this T cell receptor (beta chain) is a singleton in its sample. Libraries were prepared by immunoSEQ multiplex PCR; TCRdb keeps only in-frame clonotypes and omits some of them. The data hold more than 350,000 clones, with roughly 90% observed a single time. The CDR3 totals 16 residues. Trimming took 5 bases from V and 2 from J; bases not matched to a gene: 11. Germline loops: CDR1 MDHEN, CDR2 SYDVKM. The sample comes from a study of blood T cell repertoires in COVID-19. Study as a whole: From T cells, B-cell-depleted T cells, or PBMCs came the material, which was cDNA or gDNA.

The V and J genes are TRBV28 and TRBJ1-1, with 7 bases lining up with TRBD1. The specimen sequenced was PBMCs or T cells enriched from blood (not recorded which). This receptor was taken from a woman aged 18 to 35 who had been exposed to COVID-19. The CDR3: CASSPLGRGVNTEAFF. CDR3 nucleotide sequence: TGTGCCAGCAGTCCCCTGGGCAGGGGGGTAAACACTGAAGCTTTCTTT.